This T cell receptor (beta chain) was recorded in a study of blood T cell repertoires in COVID-19. The CDR3 contains 22 residues. Trimming at V came to 1 base and at J to 1 base, leaving 25 bases not matched to a gene. Looked up from germline, CDR1 is SGHRS and CDR2 is YFSETQ. The method was immunoSEQ multiplex PCR; TCRdb's version includes in-frame clones alone and lacks a portion of them. The profile shows 200,000 to 250,000 clones, over 70% of them singletons. The origin of this receptor is a woman in her twenties or thirties who had been exposed to COVID-19. The sequenced sample was PBMCs or T cells enriched from blood (not recorded which). The chain carries TRBV5-1 and TRBJ1-1; 7 bases are shared with TRBD1. The CDR3 loop reads CASSLHPTFYRGQQTENTEAFF. DNA of the CDR3: TGCGCCAGCAGCTTGCACCCGACCTTCTACCGGGGACAGCAAACGGAGAACACTGAAGCTTTCTTT.